This is a list of T cell receptor beta chains from one sample in a study of CD8 T cells in Susac syndrome. TCRdb used MiXCR to reprocess the immunoSEQ multiplex PCR reads, holding one entry per CDR3 protein. The data show 250,000 to 350,000 distinct CDR3 sequences, 92% seen once. Sequences were obtained from CD4+ T cells from PBMCs. The receptors here all came from a human donor with multiple sclerosis. Both conserved end residues are part of each CDR3. The D gene is left open where the match is weak. Clone size is not always given. Where it is, it says once, few, many or a class for expanded clones.

D gene	V gene	clone size	J gene	CDR3 protein	CDR3 DNA
.	TRBV28	.	TRBJ1-2	CASRTAGQGYTF	TGTGCCAGCAGAACTGCAGGGCAGGGCTACACCTTC
.	TRBV29-1	.	TRBJ2-6	CSVVGAGANVLTF	TGCAGCGTTGTTGGGGCCGGGGCCAACGTCCTGACTTTC
.	TRBV19	.	TRBJ1-2	CASKNPVNYGYTF	TGTGCCAGTAAGAATCCCGTCAACTATGGCTACACCTTC
.	TRBV20-1	.	TRBJ1-3	CSARGGGNTIYF	TGCAGTGCTAGGGGAGGAGGAAACACCATATATTTT
.	TRBV3-1	.	TRBJ2-3	CASSQASSSDTQYF	TGTGCCAGCAGCCAAGCTTCAAGTTCAGATACGCAGTATTTT
.	TRBV6-1	.	TRBJ2-1	CASSELRDEQFF	TGTGCCAGCAGTGAATTACGCGATGAGCAGTTCTTC
TRBD2	TRBV19	.	TRBJ2-1	CASSILAGGRLNEQFF	TGTGCCAGTAGTATCCTAGCGGGAGGGAGACTCAATGAGCAGTTCTTC
.	TRBV30	.	TRBJ1-1	CAWRTGPNTEAFF	TGTGCCTGGAGAACAGGACCGAACACTGAAGCTTTCTTT
.	TRBV24-1	once	TRBJ2-7	CATAPATGGVSYEQYF	TGTGCCACAGCCCCGGCCACAGGGGGGGTCTCCTACGAGCAGTACTTC
.	TRBV2	.	TRBJ2-1	CASSAGGAEWNEQFF	TGTGCCAGCAGTGCCGGTGGGGCAGAATGGAATGAGCAGTTCTTC
.	TRBV18	.	TRBJ1-4	CASSPLGTDATNEKLFF	TGTGCCAGCTCACCTCTTGGGACGGATGCAACTAATGAAAAACTGTTTTTT
.	TRBV5-6	.	TRBJ2-5	CASSLGLVGEETQYF	TGTGCCAGCAGCTTGGGTCTGGTTGGGGAAGAGACCCAGTACTTC
.	TRBV19	.	TRBJ1-4	CASRGIGWANEKLFF	TGTGCCAGTAGGGGGATTGGATGGGCTAATGAAAAACTGTTTTTT
.	TRBV30	.	TRBJ2-7	CACLPRGGFIYEQYF	TGTGCCTGCCTACCTAGAGGGGGGTTTATCTACGAGCAGTACTTC
TRBD2	TRBV10-3	.	TRBJ2-3	CAISEGLAGTDTQYF	TGTGCCATCAGTGAGGGACTAGCGGGAACAGATACGCAGTATTTT
.	TRBV2	.	TRBJ2-5	CASSEDRDETQYF	TGTGCCAGCAGTGAAGACAGGGATGAGACCCAGTACTTC
.	TRBV29-1	.	TRBJ1-1	CSVEGGGNTEAFF	TGCAGCGTCGAGGGTGGGGGGAACACTGAAGCTTTCTTT